The sequence of this T cell receptor (beta chain) was determined in a study of PD-1 blockade in classical Hodgkin lymphoma (TCRdb year 2020). Looking at the study overall: Nivolumab dosing was 3 mg/kg intravenously every 2 weeks, continuing until either disease progression or unacceptable toxicity. The study used CyTOF and TCR beta sequencing to define a peripheral blood immune signature of response to PD-1 blockade in classical Hodgkin lymphoma. Broad study findings and their caveats: The study was restricted to a single clinical trial cohort, and the causes of repertoire differences, possibly disease activity or prior therapy, were left undefined. By C4D1, a significant rise was seen in CD4+ TCR diversity but not in CD8+ TCR diversity (p=0.0027 vs p=0.16), and the rise was most apparent among complete responders (p=0.02). Diversity was lower in patients who began nivolumab less than 1 year after ASCT, so these patients were left out of later analyses to avoid confounding by immune reconstitution. Among trial patients, those achieving complete response had baseline diversity similar to that of newly diagnosed patients, while diversity was significantly lower in partial responders and progressors. Newly diagnosed patients were reported to have lower baseline TCR diversity than healthy donors, and relapsed/refractory patients were reported to have lower baseline TCR diversity still.

The time point label of this sample denotes: cycle 2 day 1 (C2D1) of nivolumab. All trial patients had relapsed after autologous stem cell transplantation, with cohorts A, B and C differing in prior brentuximab vedotin exposure. The trial cohort comprised around 60 patients with relapsed/refractory classical Hodgkin lymphoma whose best overall responses were complete response, partial response or progressive disease. Trial patients were treated with single-agent nivolumab in the multi-cohort phase II CheckMate 205 trial. An independent review committee assessed best overall response by applying the 2007 International Working Group response criteria. Trial PBMCs were collected just before the start of nivolumab (C1D1) and during therapy at cycle 2 day 1 and cycle 4 day 1. Peripheral blood was collected in 8 mL Vacutainer Cell Preparation Tubes, from which PBMCs were isolated by centrifugation and then cryopreserved.

Including the terminal cysteine and phenylalanine, the CDR3 comprises 17 residues. Only the CDR3 part of the read is kept: 51 bases, read in frame from the first base. The germline V gene provides CDR1 SGHVS and CDR2 FNYEAQ. V lost 4 bases and J lost 4 bases, and the count of bases not matched to a germline gene is 8. The Qiagen DNeasy kit was used to extract genomic DNA from unsorted PBMCs and from the negatively selected CD4+ and CD8+ fractions. Using primers that anneal to V and J segments, immunoSEQ multiplex PCR amplified the TCR beta CDR3 regions. A synthetic immune receptor repertoire was used to minimize amplification bias, and any residual bias was removed computationally once sequencing was done. In the original analysis: Custom Python scripts were used to quantify repertoire diversity as the Shannon entropy index. Unsorted, CD4+ and CD8+ repertoires were analyzed separately, except for combined analyses in which CD4+ and CD8+ sequences were merged in silico. A clone was considered expanded if an increase in frequency of at least 2-fold after treatment relative to C1D1 was found, and a pseudocount of 0.5 was applied to clones undetected at baseline. Singleton clones were defined as clones with 0 or 1 copy at C1D1, and non-singleton clones were defined as clones with 2 or more copies. Clones expanded in unsorted samples were annotated as CD4+, CD8+ or unknown by matching protein sequences in sorted samples from the same patient. Diversity changes from C1D1 to C4D1 were tested in paired samples using Wilcoxon tests. TCRdb holds this immuneACCESS table with in-frame rearrangements only. Some clones are missing; in checked studies, unresolved V genes explain under half, and the rest has no known cause. The D gene and trimming were derived from the DNA, and the V and J assignments and clone size from that table. Across this sample there are 40,000 to 50,000 clones, with around 86% seen only once. Of the sample, more than 5.5% is held by the ten largest clones.

To note about this clone: Its antigen remains unidentified. Base quality data are lacking; no much larger clone is found one base away.

The clonotype comes from a human donor with classical Hodgkin lymphoma. Sequenced here: peripheral blood mononuclear cells (PBMCs), sampled before the second cycle of nivolumab. The receptor chain draws on TRBV7-6 and TRBJ2-2; 11 nucleotides in the junction match TRBD1. CDR3 protein: CASSSGQGAKGTGELFF. The DNA reads TGTGCCAGCAGCTCCGGACAGGGGGCGAAGGGCACCGGGGAGCTGTTTTTT.